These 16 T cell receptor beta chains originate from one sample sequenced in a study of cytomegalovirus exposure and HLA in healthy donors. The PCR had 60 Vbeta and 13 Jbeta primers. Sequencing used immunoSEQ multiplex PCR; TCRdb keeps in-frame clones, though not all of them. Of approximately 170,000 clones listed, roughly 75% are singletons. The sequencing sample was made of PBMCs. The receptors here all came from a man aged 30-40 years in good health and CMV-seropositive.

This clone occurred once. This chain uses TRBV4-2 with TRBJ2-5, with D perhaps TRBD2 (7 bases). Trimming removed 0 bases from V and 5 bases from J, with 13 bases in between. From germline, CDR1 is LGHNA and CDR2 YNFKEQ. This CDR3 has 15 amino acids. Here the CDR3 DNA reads TGTGCCAGCAGCCAAGAATGGGGGGGGCGGGAGACCCAGTACTTC. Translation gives CASSQEWGGRETQYF.

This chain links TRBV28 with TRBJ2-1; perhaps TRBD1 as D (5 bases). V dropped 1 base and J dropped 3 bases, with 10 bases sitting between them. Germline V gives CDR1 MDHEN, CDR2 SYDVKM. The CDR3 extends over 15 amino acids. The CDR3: CASSLFQGNYNEQFF. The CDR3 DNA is TGTGCCAGCAGTTTATTCCAGGGAAACTACAATGAGCAGTTCTTC.

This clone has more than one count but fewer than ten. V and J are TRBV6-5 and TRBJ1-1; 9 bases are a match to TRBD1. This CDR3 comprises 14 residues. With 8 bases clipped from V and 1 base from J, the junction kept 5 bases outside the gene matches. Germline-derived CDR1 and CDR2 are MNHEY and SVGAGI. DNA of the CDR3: TGTGCCAGCGATACAGGGGGCGCGAACACTGAAGCTTTCTTT. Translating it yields CASDTGGANTEAFF.

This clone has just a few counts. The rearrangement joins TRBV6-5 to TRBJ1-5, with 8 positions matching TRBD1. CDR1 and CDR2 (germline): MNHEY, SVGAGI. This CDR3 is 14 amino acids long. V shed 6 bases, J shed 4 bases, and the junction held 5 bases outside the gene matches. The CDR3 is CASRSGQDNQPQHF. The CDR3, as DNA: TGTGCCAGCAGATCGGGACAGGATAATCAGCCCCAGCATTTT.

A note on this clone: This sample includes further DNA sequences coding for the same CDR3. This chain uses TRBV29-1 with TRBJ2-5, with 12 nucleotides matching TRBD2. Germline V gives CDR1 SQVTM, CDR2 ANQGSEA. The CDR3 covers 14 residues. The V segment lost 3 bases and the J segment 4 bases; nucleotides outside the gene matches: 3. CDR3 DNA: TGCAGCGTTGAGCTAGCGGGAGGGCGAGAGACCCAGTACTTC. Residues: CSVELAGGRETQYF.

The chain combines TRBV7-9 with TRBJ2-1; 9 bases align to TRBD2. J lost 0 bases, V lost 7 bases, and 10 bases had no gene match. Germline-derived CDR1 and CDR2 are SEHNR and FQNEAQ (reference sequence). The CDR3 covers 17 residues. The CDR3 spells CASTDPLAGSSYNEQFF. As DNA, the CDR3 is TGTGCCAGCACCGATCCGCTAGCGGGGAGCTCCTACAATGAGCAGTTCTTC.

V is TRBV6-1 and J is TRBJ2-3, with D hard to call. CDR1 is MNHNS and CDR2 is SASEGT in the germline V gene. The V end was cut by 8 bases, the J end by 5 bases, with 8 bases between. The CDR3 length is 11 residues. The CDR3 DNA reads TGTGCCAGCGGCGGAGAAGATACGCAGTATTTT. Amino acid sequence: CASGGEDTQYF.

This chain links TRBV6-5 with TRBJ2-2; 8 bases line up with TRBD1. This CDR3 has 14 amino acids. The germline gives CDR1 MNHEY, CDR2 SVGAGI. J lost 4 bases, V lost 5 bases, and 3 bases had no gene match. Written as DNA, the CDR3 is TGTGCCAGCAGTACAGGGGGAATCACCGGGGAGCTGTTTTTT. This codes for CASSTGGITGELFF.

The CDR3 protein is CASSLVGTGWYDGYTF. CDR3 DNA: TGTGCCAGCAGCTTGGTAGGGACAGGGTGGTACGATGGCTACACCTTC. V gene TRBV5-6 combines with J gene TRBJ1-2, with TRBD1 identical over 9 bases. The CDR3 extends over 16 amino acids. Unmatched junction bases numbered 9, after V lost 0 bases and J lost 6 bases. Germline CDR1 SGHDT, CDR2 YYEEEE.

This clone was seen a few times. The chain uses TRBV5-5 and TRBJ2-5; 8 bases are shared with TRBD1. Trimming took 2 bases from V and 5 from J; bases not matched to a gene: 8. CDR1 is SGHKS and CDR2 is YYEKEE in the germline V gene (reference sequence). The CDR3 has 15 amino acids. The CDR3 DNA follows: TGTGCCAGCAGCTTATCGACAGGGGAGTGGGAGACCCAGTACTTC. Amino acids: CASSLSTGEWETQYF.

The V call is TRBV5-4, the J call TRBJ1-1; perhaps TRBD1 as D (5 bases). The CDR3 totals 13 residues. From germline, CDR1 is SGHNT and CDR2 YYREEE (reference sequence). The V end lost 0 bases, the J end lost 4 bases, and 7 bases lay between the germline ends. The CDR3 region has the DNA TGTGCCAGCAGCTTGGTAGGGGCCACTGAAGCTTTCTTT. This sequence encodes CASSLVGATEAFF.

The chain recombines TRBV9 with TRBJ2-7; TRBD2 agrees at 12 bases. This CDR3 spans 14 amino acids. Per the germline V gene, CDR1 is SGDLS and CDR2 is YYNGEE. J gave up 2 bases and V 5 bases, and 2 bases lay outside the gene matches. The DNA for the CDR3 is TGTGCCAGCAGTCTAGCGGGAGGGACCTACGAGCAGTACTTC. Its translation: CASSLAGGTYEQYF.

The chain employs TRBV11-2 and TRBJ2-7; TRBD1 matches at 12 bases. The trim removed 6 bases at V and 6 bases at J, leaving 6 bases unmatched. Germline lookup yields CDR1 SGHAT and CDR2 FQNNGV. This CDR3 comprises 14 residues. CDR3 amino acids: CASSSGTGGTEQYF. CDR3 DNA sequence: TGTGCCAGCAGTTCAGGGACAGGGGGCACCGAGCAGTACTTC.

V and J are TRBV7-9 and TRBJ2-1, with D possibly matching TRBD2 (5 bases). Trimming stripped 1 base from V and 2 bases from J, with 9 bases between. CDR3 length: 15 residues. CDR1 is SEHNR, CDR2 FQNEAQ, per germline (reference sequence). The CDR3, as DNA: TGTGCCAGCAGCTTAGGAGCTAGCCCCTACAATGAGCAGTTCTTC. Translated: CASSLGASPYNEQFF. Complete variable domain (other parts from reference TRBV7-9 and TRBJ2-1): DTGVSQNPRHKITKRGQNVTFRCDPISEHNRLYWYRQTLGQGPEFLTYFQNEAQLEKSRLLSDRFSAERPKGSFSTLEIQRTEQGDSAMYLCASSLGASPYNEQFFGPGTRLTVL.

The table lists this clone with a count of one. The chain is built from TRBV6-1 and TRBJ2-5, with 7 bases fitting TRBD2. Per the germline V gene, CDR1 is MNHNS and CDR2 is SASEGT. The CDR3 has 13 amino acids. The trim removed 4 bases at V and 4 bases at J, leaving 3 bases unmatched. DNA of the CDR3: TGTGCCAGCAGTGGGGCGGGAGCAGAGACCCAGTACTTC. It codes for CASSGAGAETQYF.

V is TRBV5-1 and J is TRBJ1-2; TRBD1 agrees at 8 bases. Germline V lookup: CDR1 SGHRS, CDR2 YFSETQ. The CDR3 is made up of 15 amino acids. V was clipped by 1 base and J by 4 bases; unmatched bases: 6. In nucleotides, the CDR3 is TGCGCCAGCAGCTTGCAGGGGGCGGGCTCCTATGGCTACACCTTC. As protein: CASSLQGAGSYGYTF.